The T cell receptor (beta chain) described here comes from a study of blood T cell repertoires in COVID-19. Study as a whole: Samples representing acute and convalescent COVID-19 were sourced from the United States, Italy and Spain. Sample material is recorded as cDNA or gDNA derived from T cells, B-cell-depleted T cells, or PBMCs.

Per the authors' pipeline: Estimation of nucleated cell counts was performed using reference gene primer amplification. The protocol was immunoSEQ multiplex PCR, while the TCRdb copy is restricted to in-frame clones and leaves out a portion. V, J and clone size are taken as reported in that table, and D and trimming were inferred from the DNA itself. The sample lists roughly 220,000 clones; approximately 81% were seen once. Losses at the gene ends were 4 bases for V and 4 bases for J; bases not matched to a gene: 11. CDR1 and CDR2 (germline): SGHNT, YYREEE (reference sequence). The CDR3 has 16 amino acids.

This receptor was obtained from a man aged 25-40 years with active or convalescent COVID-19. The material sequenced was peripheral blood. V and J are TRBV5-4 and TRBJ2-5; 9 bases agree with TRBD2. CDR3 residues: CASSAHRREGPETQYF. The CDR3 DNA reads TGTGCCAGCAGCGCTCATCGGCGGGAGGGCCCAGAGACCCAGTACTTC.